A selection of T cell receptor beta chains follows, all from one sample in a study of identical twins. TCRdb recomputed calls from the 5' RACE reads with MiXCR, one row per CDR3 protein. The sample has hundreds of thousands of distinct CDR3 sequences, roughly 7% seen once. This same sample was also taken into another study, of yellow fever vaccine responses in identical twins.

Sequenced material: memory (CD45RO+) T cells sorted from blood. The receptors were gathered from a young woman in good health. Each CDR3 is given with its conserved first and last residue. The order of the fields is J gene, D gene, clone size, V gene, CDR3 protein, CDR3 DNA. The D gene is left open where the match is weak. Some rows have no size entry. The others give once, few or many, or a class for an expanded clone.

j_call: TRBJ2-7
d_call: -
clone_size: few
v_call: TRBV2
cdr3_aa: CASSLGRDYEQYF
cdr3_nt: TGTGCCAGCAGTCTGGGACGGGACTACGAGCAGTACTTC

j_call: TRBJ1-1
d_call: TRBD1
clone_size: few
v_call: TRBV27
cdr3_aa: CASSLRAGGTEAFF
cdr3_nt: TGTGCCAGCAGTTTAAGGGCAGGGGGCACTGAAGCTTTCTTT

j_call: TRBJ2-5
d_call: -
clone_size: few
v_call: TRBV6-2/TRBV6-3
cdr3_aa: CASSFSRTQQEGTQYF
cdr3_nt: TGTGCCAGCAGCTTCTCCCGGACCCAGCAGGAAGGGACCCAGTACTTC

j_call: TRBJ2-3
d_call: TRBD2
clone_size: few
v_call: TRBV7-3
cdr3_aa: CASSTSVTDTQYF
cdr3_nt: TGTGCCAGCAGCACTAGCGTCACAGATACGCAGTATTTT

j_call: TRBJ2-7
d_call: -
clone_size: few
v_call: TRBV11-2
cdr3_aa: CASRASGSVGEQYF
cdr3_nt: TGTGCCAGCAGGGCCTCCGGGTCCGTGGGGGAGCAGTACTTC

j_call: TRBJ1-2
d_call: -
clone_size: -
v_call: TRBV10-3
cdr3_aa: CAISKNYGYTF
cdr3_nt: TGTGCCATCAGCAAGAACTATGGCTACACCTTC

j_call: TRBJ2-3
d_call: -
clone_size: few
v_call: TRBV5-1
cdr3_aa: CASSFSGGQADTQYF
cdr3_nt: TGCGCCAGCAGCTTTTCTGGGGGGCAGGCAGATACGCAGTATTTT

j_call: TRBJ2-2
d_call: TRBD1
clone_size: -
v_call: TRBV20-1
cdr3_aa: CSASAGTENTGELFF
cdr3_nt: TGCAGTGCTAGCGCCGGGACAGAGAACACCGGGGAGCTGTTTTTT

j_call: TRBJ2-1
d_call: -
clone_size: many
v_call: TRBV18
cdr3_aa: CASSPSLAEDNEQFF
cdr3_nt: TGTGCCAGCTCACCGTCACTTGCTGAGGACAATGAGCAGTTCTTC

j_call: TRBJ2-5
d_call: TRBD1
clone_size: -
v_call: TRBV20-1
cdr3_aa: CSARGLKPGQGPQETQYF
cdr3_nt: TGCAGTGCTAGAGGCTTAAAACCGGGACAGGGGCCCCAAGAGACCCAGTACTTC

j_call: TRBJ1-5
d_call: TRBD1
clone_size: few
v_call: TRBV20-1
cdr3_aa: CSARDSTGGQPQHF
cdr3_nt: TGCAGTGCTAGAGATAGTACAGGGGGTCAGCCCCAGCATTTT

j_call: TRBJ2-3
d_call: -
clone_size: -
v_call: TRBV20-1
cdr3_aa: CSASDSGLTDTQYF
cdr3_nt: TGCAGTGCCTCGGACTCGGGGCTGACAGATACGCAGTATTTT

j_call: TRBJ2-7
d_call: -
clone_size: once
v_call: TRBV28
cdr3_aa: CASSLRQPYEQYF
cdr3_nt: TGTGCCAGCAGTTTACGACAGCCCTACGAGCAGTACTTC

j_call: TRBJ2-1
d_call: TRBD2
clone_size: few
v_call: TRBV20-1
cdr3_aa: CSAPRSGNTYNEQFF
cdr3_nt: TGCAGTGCTCCCCGAAGCGGGAACACCTACAATGAGCAGTTCTTC

j_call: TRBJ2-3
d_call: -
clone_size: few
v_call: TRBV6-5
cdr3_aa: CASSYGGWSDTQYF
cdr3_nt: TGTGCCAGCAGTTACGGGGGGTGGTCAGATACGCAGTATTTT

j_call: TRBJ2-7
d_call: -
clone_size: -
v_call: TRBV6-2/TRBV6-3
cdr3_aa: CASSYQMEQYF
cdr3_nt: TGTGCCAGCAGTTACCAGATGGAGCAGTACTTC

j_call: TRBJ2-7
d_call: TRBD1
clone_size: few
v_call: TRBV5-1
cdr3_aa: CASSLVWGQGFPGYEQYF
cdr3_nt: TGCGCCAGCAGCTTGGTTTGGGGACAGGGGTTTCCGGGCTACGAGCAGTACTTC